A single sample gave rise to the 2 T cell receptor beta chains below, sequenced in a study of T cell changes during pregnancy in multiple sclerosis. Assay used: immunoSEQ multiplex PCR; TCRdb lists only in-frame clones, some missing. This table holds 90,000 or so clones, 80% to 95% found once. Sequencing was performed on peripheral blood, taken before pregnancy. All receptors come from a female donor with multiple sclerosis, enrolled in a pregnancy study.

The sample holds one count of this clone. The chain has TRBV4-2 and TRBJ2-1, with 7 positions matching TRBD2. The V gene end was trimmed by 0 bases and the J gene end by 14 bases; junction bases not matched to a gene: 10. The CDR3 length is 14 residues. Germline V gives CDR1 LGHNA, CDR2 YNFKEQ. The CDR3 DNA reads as TGTGCCAGCAGCCAAGAAAGGGGCGGGAGAAAGAAGTTCTTC. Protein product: CASSQERGGRKKFF.

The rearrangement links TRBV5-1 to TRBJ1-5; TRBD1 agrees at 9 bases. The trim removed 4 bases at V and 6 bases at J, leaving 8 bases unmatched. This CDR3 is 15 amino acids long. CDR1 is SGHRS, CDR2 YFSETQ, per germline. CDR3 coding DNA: TGCGCCAGCAGCCAGACAGGGGGAACATCTCAGCCCCAGCATTTT. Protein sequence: CASSQTGGTSQPQHF. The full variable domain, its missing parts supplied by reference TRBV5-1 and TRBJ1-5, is KAGVTQTPRYLIKTRGQQVTLSCSPISGHRSVSWYQQTPGQGLQFLFEYFSETQRNKGNFPGRFSGRQFSNSRSEMNVSTLELGDSALYLCASSQTGGTSQPQHFGDGTRLSIL.